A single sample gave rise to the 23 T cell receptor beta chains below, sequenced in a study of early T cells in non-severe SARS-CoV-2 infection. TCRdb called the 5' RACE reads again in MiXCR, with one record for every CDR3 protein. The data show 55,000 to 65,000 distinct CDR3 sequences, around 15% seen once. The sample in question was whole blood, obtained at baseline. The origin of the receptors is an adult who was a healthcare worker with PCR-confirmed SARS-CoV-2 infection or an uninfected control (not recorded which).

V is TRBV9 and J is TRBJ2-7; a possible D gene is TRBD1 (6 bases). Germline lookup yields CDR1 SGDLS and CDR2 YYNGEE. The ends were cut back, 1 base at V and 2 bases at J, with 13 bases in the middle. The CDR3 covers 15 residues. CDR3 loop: CASSVSSGHAYEQYF. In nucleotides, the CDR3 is TGTGCCAGCAGCGTAAGTTCGGGACATGCCTACGAGCAGTACTTC.

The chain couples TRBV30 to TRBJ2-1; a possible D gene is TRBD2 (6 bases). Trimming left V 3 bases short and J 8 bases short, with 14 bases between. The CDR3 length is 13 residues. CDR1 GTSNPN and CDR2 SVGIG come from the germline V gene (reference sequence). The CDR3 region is CAWRKAGRYEQFF. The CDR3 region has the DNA TGTGCCTGGAGAAAGGCAGGGAGGTATGAGCAGTTCTTC.

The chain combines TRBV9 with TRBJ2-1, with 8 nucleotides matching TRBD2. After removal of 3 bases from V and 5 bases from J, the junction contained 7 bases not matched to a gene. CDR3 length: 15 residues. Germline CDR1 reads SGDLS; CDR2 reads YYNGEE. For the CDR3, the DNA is TGTGCCAGCAGCGCCCGGGGGGGACTAAACAATGAGCAGTTCTTC. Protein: CASSARGGLNNEQFF.

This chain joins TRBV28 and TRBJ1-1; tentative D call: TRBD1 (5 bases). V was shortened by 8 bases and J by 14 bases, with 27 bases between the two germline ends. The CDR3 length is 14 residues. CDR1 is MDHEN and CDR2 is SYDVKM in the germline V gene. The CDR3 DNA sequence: TGTGCCAGCGAGGACACGATGGTCCGTCGGGGAGCCTTCTTT. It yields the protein CASEDTMVRRGAFF.

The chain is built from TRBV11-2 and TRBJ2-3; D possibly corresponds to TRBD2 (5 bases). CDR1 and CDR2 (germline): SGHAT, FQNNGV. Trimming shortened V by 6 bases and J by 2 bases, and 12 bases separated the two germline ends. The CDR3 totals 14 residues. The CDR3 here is CASRLGGITDTQYF. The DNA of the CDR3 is TGTGCCAGCAGACTAGGAGGCATCACAGATACGCAGTATTTT.

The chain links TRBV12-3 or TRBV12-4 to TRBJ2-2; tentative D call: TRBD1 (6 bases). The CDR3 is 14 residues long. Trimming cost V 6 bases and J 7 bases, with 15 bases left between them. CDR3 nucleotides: TGTGCCAGCAGATGGGGGCCCCGCGACGGGGAGCTGTTTTTT. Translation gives CASRWGPRDGELFF.

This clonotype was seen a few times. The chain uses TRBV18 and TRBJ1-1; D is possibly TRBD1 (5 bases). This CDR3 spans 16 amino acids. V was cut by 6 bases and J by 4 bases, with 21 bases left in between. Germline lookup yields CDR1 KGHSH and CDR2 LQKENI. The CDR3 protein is CASSPVSGGRSTEAFF. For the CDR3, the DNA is TGTGCCAGCTCCCCCGTTTCGGGGGGACGAAGCACTGAAGCTTTCTTT.

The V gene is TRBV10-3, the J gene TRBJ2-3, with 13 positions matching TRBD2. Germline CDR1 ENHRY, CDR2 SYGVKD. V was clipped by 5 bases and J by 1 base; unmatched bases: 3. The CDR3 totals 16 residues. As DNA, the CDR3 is TGTGCCATCAGTATAGGGACTAGCGGGGGCACAGATACGCAGTATTTT. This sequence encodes CAISIGTSGGTDTQYF.

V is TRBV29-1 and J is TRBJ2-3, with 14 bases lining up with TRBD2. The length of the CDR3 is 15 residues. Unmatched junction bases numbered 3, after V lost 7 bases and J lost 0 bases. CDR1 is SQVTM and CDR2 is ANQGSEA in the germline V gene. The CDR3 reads CSAGTSGGSTDTQYF. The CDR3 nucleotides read TGCAGCGCTGGGACTAGCGGGGGCAGCACAGATACGCAGTATTTT.

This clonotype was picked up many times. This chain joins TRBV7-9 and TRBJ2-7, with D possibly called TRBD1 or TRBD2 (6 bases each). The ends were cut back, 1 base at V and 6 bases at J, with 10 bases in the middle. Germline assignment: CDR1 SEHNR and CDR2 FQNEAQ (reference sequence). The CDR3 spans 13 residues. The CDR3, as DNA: TGTGCCAGCAGCTTAGGGGGGGCTTTCGAGCAGTACTTC. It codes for CASSLGGAFEQYF.

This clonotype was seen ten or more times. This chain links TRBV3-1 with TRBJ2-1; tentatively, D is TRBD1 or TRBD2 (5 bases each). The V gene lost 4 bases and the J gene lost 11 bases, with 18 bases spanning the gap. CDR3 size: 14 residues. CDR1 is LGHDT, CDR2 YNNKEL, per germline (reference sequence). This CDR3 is CASSRQGRDGQQFF. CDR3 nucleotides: TGTGCCAGCAGCCGTCAGGGTAGGGACGGGCAGCAGTTCTTC.

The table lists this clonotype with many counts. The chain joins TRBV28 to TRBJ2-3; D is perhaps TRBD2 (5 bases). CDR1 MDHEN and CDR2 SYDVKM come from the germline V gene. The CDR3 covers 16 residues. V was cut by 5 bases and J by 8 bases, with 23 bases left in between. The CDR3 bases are TGTGCCAGCAGTGAGAACCGGGATTCAAGGTTCGGTACGCAGTATTTT. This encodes CASSENRDSRFGTQYF. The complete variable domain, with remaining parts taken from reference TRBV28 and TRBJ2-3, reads DVKVTQSSRYLVKRTGEKVFLECVQDMDHENMFWYRQDPGLGLRLIYFSYDVKMKEKGDIPEGYSVSREKKERFSLILESASTNQTSMYLCASSENRDSRFGTQYFGPGTRLTVL.

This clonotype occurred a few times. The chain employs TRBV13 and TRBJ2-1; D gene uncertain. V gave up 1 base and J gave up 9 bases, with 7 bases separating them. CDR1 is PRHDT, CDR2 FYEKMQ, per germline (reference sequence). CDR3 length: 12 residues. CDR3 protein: CASSLEAAEQFF. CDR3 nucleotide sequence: TGTGCCAGCAGCTTAGAGGCGGCTGAGCAGTTCTTC.

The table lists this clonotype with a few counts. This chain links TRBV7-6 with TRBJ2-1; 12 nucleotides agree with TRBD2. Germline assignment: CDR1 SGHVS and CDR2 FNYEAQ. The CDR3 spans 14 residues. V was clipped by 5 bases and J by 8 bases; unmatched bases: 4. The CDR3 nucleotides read TGTGCCAGCAGCACCCGACTAGCGGGGGATGAGCAGTTCTTC. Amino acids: CASSTRLAGDEQFF. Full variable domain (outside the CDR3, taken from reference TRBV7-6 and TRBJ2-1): GAGVSQSPRYKVTKRGQDVALRCDPISGHVSLYWYRQALGQGPEFLTYFNYEAQQDKSGLPNDRFSAERPEGSISTLTIQRTEQRDSAMYRCASSTRLAGDEQFFGPGTRLTVL.

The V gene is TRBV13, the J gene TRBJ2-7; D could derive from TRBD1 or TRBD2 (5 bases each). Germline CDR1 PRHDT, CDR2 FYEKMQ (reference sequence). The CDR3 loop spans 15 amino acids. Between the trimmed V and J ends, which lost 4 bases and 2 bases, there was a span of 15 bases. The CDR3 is CASSSGRINAYEQYF. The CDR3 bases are TGTGCCAGCAGCTCGGGACGGATCAATGCCTACGAGCAGTACTTC.

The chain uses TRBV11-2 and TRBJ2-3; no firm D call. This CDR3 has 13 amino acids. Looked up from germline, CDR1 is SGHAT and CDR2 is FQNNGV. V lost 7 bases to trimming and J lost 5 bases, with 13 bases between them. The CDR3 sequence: CASTSQVGDTQYF. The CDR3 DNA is TGTGCCAGCACCTCCCAGGTCGGAGATACGCAGTATTTT.

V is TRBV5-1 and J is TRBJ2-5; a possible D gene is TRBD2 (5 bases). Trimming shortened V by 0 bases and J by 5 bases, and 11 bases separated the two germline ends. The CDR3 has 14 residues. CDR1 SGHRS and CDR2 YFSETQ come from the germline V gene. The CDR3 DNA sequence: TGCGCCAGCAGCTTGGCTGTAGCGATGGAGACCCAGTACTTC. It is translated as CASSLAVAMETQYF.

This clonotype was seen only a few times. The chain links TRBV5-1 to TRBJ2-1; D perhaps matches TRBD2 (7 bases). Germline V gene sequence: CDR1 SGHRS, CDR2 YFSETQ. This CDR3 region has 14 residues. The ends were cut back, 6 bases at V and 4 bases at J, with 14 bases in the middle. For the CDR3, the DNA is TGCGCCAGCATGGGAGGGGGAGTGTACAATGAGCAGTTCTTC. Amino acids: CASMGGGVYNEQFF.

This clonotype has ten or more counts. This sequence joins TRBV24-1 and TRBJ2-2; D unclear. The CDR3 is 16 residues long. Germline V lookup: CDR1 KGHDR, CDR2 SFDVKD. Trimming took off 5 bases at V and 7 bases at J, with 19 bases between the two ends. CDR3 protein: CATSGVLSLSNGELFF. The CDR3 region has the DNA TGTGCCACCAGTGGAGTTTTGAGTTTGAGTAACGGGGAGCTGTTTTTT.

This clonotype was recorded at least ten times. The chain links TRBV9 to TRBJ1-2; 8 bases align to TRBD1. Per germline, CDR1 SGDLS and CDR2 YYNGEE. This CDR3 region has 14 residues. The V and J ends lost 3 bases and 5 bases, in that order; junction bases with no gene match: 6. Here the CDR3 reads CASSEGTGTYGYTF. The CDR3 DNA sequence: TGTGCCAGCAGCGAGGGGACAGGTACTTATGGCTACACCTTC.

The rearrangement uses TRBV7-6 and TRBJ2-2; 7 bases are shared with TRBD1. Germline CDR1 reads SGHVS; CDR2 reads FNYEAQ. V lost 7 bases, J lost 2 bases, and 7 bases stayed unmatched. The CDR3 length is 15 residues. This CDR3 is CASNPGGPNTGELFF. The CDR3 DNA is TGTGCCAGCAACCCAGGGGGACCTAACACCGGGGAGCTGTTTTTT. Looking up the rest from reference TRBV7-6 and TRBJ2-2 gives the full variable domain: GAGVSQSPRYKVTKRGQDVALRCDPISGHVSLYWYRQALGQGPEFLTYFNYEAQQDKSGLPNDRFSAERPEGSISTLTIQRTEQRDSAMYRCASNPGGPNTGELFFGEGSRLTVL.

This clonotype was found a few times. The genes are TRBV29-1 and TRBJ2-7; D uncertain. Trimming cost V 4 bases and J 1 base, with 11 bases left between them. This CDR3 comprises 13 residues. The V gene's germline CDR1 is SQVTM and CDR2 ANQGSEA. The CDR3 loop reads CSVVYSFSYEQYF. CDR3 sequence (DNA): TGCAGCGTTGTATACAGTTTTTCCTACGAGCAGTACTTC.

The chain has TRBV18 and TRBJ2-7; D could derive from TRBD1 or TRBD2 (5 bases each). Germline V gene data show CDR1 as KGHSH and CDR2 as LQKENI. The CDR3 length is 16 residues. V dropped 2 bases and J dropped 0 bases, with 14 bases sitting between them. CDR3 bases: TGTGCCAGCTCACCAGGGCCGGGACGGAACTCCTACGAGCAGTACTTC. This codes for CASSPGPGRNSYEQYF.